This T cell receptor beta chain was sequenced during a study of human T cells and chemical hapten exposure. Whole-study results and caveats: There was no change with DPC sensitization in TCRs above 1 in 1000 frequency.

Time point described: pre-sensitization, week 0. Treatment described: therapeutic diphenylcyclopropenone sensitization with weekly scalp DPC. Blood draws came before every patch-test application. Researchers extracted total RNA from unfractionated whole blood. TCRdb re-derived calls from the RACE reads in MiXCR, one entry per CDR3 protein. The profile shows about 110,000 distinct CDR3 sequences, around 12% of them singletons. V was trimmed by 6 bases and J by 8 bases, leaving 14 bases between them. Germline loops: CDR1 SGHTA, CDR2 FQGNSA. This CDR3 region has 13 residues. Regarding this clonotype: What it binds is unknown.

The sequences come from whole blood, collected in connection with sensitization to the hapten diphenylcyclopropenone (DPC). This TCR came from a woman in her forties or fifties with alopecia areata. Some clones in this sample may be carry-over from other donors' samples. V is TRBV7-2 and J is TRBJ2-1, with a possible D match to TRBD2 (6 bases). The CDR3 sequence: CASRRDGGDEQFF. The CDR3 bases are TGTGCCAGCAGACGAGACGGAGGGGATGAGCAGTTCTTC. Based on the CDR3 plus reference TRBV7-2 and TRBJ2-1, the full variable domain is GAGVSQSPSNKVTEKGKDVELRCDPISGHTALYWYRQSLGQGLEFLIYFQGNSAPDKSGLPSDRFSAERTGGSVSTLTIQRTQQEDSAVYLCASRRDGGDEQFFGPGTRLTVL.